This T cell receptor beta chain was sequenced for a study of T-cell memory formation after mild COVID-19. Looking at the study overall: Across donors, TCR clusters were largely donor specific.

This clonotype showed up many times. The target antigen is unknown. Germline loops: CDR1 DFQATT, CDR2 SNEGSKA (reference sequence). The CDR3 totals 14 residues. V lost 6 bases, J lost 4 bases, and 18 bases lay in between. Each CDR3 protein gets one entry after TCRdb re-called the 5' RACE reads with MiXCR. The repertoire includes nearly 40,000 distinct CDR3 sequences, over 5% of them detected once, and under 0.9% sits in the top ten. The study's findings and limits: Contracting clones from day 15 to 85 had balanced CD4/CD8; later expanders favoured CD4+. CD4+ contracting clones lay mainly in CM and EM, CD8+ ones in EMRA.

J is TRBJ1-2 and V is TRBV20-1; D is undetermined. The sample comprised PBMCs or a T cell subset sorted from them (not recorded which). The receptor was isolated from an adult who had mild COVID-19 (a few samples of this study predate the infection). Cell type and time point are not known. Here the CDR3 reads CSARPEDGVYGYTF. The DNA of the CDR3 is TGCAGTGCAAGACCGGAGGATGGGGTCTATGGCTACACCTTC.